Listed below are T cell receptor beta chains from one sample, sequenced in a study of shared clonotypes between healthy human individuals. Here immunoSEQ multiplex PCR was the method, and the copy in TCRdb shows in-frame clones only, minus some. The data contain some 630,000 clones, around 72% of them singletons. Sequencing was carried out using memory CD4+ T cells sorted from blood. Receptors were obtained from a woman aged 30 to 39 in good health. The CDR3 runs from the conserved cysteine through the conserved F or W. A D gene is named only where the DNA matches it firmly. The size of a clone is reported for some rows only, either as once, few or many, or as a class for expanded clones.

J,D,V,size,DNA,CDR3
TRBJ2-7,.,TRBV6-1,.,TGTGCCAGCAGTGATGAGCTAGGTGACTCCTACGAGCAGTACTTC,CASSDELGDSYEQYF
TRBJ2-5,.,TRBV18,once,TGTGCCAGCTCATATACCTCGAGGGAGACCCAGTACTTC,CASSYTSRETQYF
TRBJ2-7,.,TRBV4-2,.,TGTGCCAGCAGCCAAGTGGGTTCCTACGAGCAGTACTTC,CASSQVGSYEQYF
TRBJ2-1,TRBD2,TRBV11-1,.,TGTGCCAGCAGCTTAGCGCTAGCGGGGGACGATGAGCAGTTCTTC,CASSLALAGDDEQFF
TRBJ2-1,TRBD2,TRBV19,.,TGTGCCAGTAGCAAACTAGCGGGAGATCATGAGCAGTTCTTC,CASSKLAGDHEQFF
TRBJ2-1,TRBD2,TRBV18,once,TGTGCCAGCTCACCACCACAACTAGCGGAGTACAATGAGCAGTTCTTC,CASSPPQLAEYNEQFF
TRBJ1-1,.,TRBV6-5,once,TGTGCCACAAATACAGGACTGAACACTGAAGCTTTCTTT,CATNTGLNTEAFF
TRBJ2-1,TRBD1,TRBV5-4,once,TGTGCCAGCAGCCAGGGACAGAGACGCCTCTCACAAGGGGATGAGCAGTTCTTC,CASSQGQRRLSQGDEQFF
TRBJ2-1,.,TRBV7-9,.,TGTGCCAGCAGCACACCCCCATGGGACCGGGAGTTCTTC,CASSTPPWDREFF
TRBJ2-7,TRBD1,TRBV6-6,.,TGTGCCAGCAGTACGACAGGGTCGGTCGAGCAGTACTTC,CASSTTGSVEQYF
TRBJ1-2,.,TRBV6-1,few,TGTGCCAGCAGTGAATCGCCAGTTTCTAACTATGGCTACACCTTC,CASSESPVSNYGYTF
TRBJ2-5,.,TRBV10-2,.,TGCGCCAGCAGTTGGGACCGCCAAGAGACCCAGTACTTC,CASSWDRQETQYF
TRBJ2-7,.,TRBV25-1,.,TGTGCCAGCAGTGATGGGGCAGGGACCCCTCAGAGGCGATACGAGCAGTACTTC,CASSDGAGTPQRRYEQYF
TRBJ2-2,TRBD1,TRBV11-1,.,TGTGCCAGCAGCTTAGACCAGGGGGCCGGGGAGCTGTTTTTT,CASSLDQGAGELFF
TRBJ2-3,TRBD1,TRBV5-6,.,TGTGCCAGCAGCTCCTCGGGACAGTGGACCCCTCGCACAGATACGCAGTATTTT,CASSSSGQWTPRTDTQYF
TRBJ1-4,TRBD1,TRBV18,.,TGTGCCAGCTCACTTGACAGGGGCGAAAAACTGTTTTTT,CASSLDRGEKLFF
TRBJ2-6,TRBD1,TRBV5-1,.,TGCGCCAGCAGTCGCGCGGGACAGGGGGCTGGGGCCAACGTCCTGACTTTC,CASSRAGQGAGANVLTF
TRBJ1-2,.,TRBV6-1,.,TGTGCCAGCCGATCAGGGACAGGCTACACCTTC,CASRSGTGYTF
TRBJ1-2,TRBD1,TRBV19,.,TGTGCCAGTAGCACTCGGACAGGGCTAGATGGCTACACCTTC,CASSTRTGLDGYTF
TRBJ1-2,.,TRBV12-1,.,TGTGCCAGCAGCTTTGTTACCTTC,CASSFVTF
TRBJ2-1,.,TRBV12-5,.,TGTGCTAGTGGTTTGGTACTCGGGGCGGGACAGCCCAATGAGCAGTTCTTC,CASGLVLGAGQPNEQFF
TRBJ1-4,TRBD1,TRBV7-6,.,TGTGCCAGCAGACGACAGGGGATCGGTAATGAAAAACTGTTTTTT,CASRRQGIGNEKLFF
TRBJ1-1,.,TRBV5-1,.,TGCGCCAGCAGCGCAATTAGTGGGACAAAGTTAGGCACTGAAGCTTTCTTT,CASSAISGTKLGTEAFF
TRBJ1-1,TRBD1,TRBV5-1,.,TGCGCCAGCAGCTTGTGGGACAGGGGCATTCAGAACACTGAAGCTTTCTTT,CASSLWDRGIQNTEAFF
TRBJ2-7,.,TRBV20-1,once,TGCAGTGCTCTTGGGGGCGGCGAGCAGTACTTC,CSALGGGEQYF
TRBJ1-5,.,TRBV7-8,.,TGTGCCAGCAGCTACCGCAAGGTTTCGAAAACCAATCAGCCCCAGCATTTT,CASSYRKVSKTNQPQHF
TRBJ2-1,TRBD2,TRBV5-1,few,TGCGCCAGCAGCCCACTAGCGGGAGGGCCAGTAGGGTACAATGAGCAGTTCTTC,CASSPLAGGPVGYNEQFF
TRBJ2-1,.,TRBV30,.,TGTGCCAGGGGACATTACAATGAGCAGTTCTTC,CARGHYNEQFF
TRBJ2-7,.,TRBV28,few,TGTGCCACCCTTAGGACGTCCGCCTACGAGCAGTACTTC,CATLRTSAYEQYF
TRBJ1-2,.,TRBV28,.,TGTGCCAGCAGTATGAACAGACGATACACCTTC,CASSMNRRYTF
TRBJ1-1,.,TRBV11-2,few,TGTGCCAGCAGCAAGTCCCCACAGGGGAACACTGAAGCTTTCTTT,CASSKSPQGNTEAFF
TRBJ2-3,TRBD1,TRBV5-8,.,TGTGCCAGCAGCTTTGCAGGGGGCAGGAGCACAGATACGCAGTATTTT,CASSFAGGRSTDTQYF
TRBJ2-3,.,TRBV11-3,.,TGTGCCAGCAGCTCATCCAGGGCGCGCGCAGATACGCAGTATTTT,CASSSSRARADTQYF
TRBJ1-1,TRBD1,TRBV7-9,.,TGTGCCAGCAGCTTAGGACAGGGGCTCGGCACTGAAGCTTTCTTT,CASSLGQGLGTEAFF
TRBJ2-7,TRBD1,TRBV27,.,TGTGCCAGCAGTCCTTCCAAGGACAGGGTTTTATACGAGCAGTACTTC,CASSPSKDRVLYEQYF
TRBJ2-1,TRBD2,TRBV19,.,TGTGCCAGTAGTTGGACTAGCGGGAGTGGGAATGAGCAGTTCTTC,CASSWTSGSGNEQFF
TRBJ2-1,TRBD2,TRBV6-6,.,TGTGCCAGCAGTACCAGCGGGACGTACAACAATGAGCAGTTCTTC,CASSTSGTYNNEQFF
TRBJ2-1,.,TRBV28,.,TGTGCCAGCACCAGTGCAGCCGACCGAGGCAATGAGCAGTTCTTC,CASTSAADRGNEQFF
TRBJ1-1,.,TRBV7-3,.,TGTGCCAGCAGCTTAACTCGGAACACTGAAGCTTTCTTT,CASSLTRNTEAFF
TRBJ2-3,.,TRBV19,.,TGTGCCAGTAGTATAGTCCGGGGGACAGATACGCAGTATTTT,CASSIVRGTDTQYF
TRBJ1-5,.,TRBV12-2,.,TGTGCAAGTCGTACACCAGGTAATCAGCCCCAGCATTTT,CASRTPGNQPQHF
TRBJ1-2,.,TRBV5-6,once,TGTGCCAGCAGCTTGGAACGGTTGGGGGGTGGCTACACCTTC,CASSLERLGGGYTF
TRBJ2-4,.,TRBV7-8,.,TGTGCCAGCAGCTTAGGCGGACGGGGGGCGAATTTAGCCAAAAACATTCAGTACTTC,CASSLGGRGANLAKNIQYF
TRBJ2-2,TRBD1,TRBV10-3,.,TGTGCCATCAGTGAGGGCAGGGACAGGGCGAACACCGGGGAGCTGTTTTTT,CAISEGRDRANTGELFF
TRBJ2-7,.,TRBV6-1,.,TGTGCCAGCAGTGGAGTTCCGGGAGAGGGAGCCGCCTACGAGCAGTACTTC,CASSGVPGEGAAYEQYF
TRBJ2-7,TRBD2,TRBV7-2,.,TGTGCCAGCAGCGGCGGGACTAGCGGAACCTACGAGCAGTACTTC,CASSGGTSGTYEQYF
TRBJ2-7,.,TRBV7-3,.,TGTGCCAGCACCTTGGGCCCCGGACCGTCCTACGAGCAGTACTTC,CASTLGPGPSYEQYF
TRBJ1-1,.,TRBV6-1,.,TGTGCCAGCAGTCGCAGTTTGTTGAACACTGAAGCTTTCTTT,CASSRSLLNTEAFF
TRBJ2-2,.,TRBV27,few,TGTGCCAGCGGAAAAATCGACAGGCCCGGGGAGCTGTTTTTT,CASGKIDRPGELFF
TRBJ1-2,.,TRBV28,.,TGTGCCAGCATTGAATCCGGGGGGGACTATGGCTACACCTTC,CASIESGGDYGYTF
TRBJ2-1,.,TRBV5-4,.,TGTGCCAGCAGCCCCAGTAGCCATGAGCAGTTCTTC,CASSPSSHEQFF
TRBJ2-5,.,TRBV28,.,TGTGCCAGCAGCCTAGAGTCCCCAGCTCGCCCCGGCGAGACCCAGTACTTC,CASSLESPARPGETQYF
TRBJ2-1,.,TRBV5-1,once,TGCGCCAGCAGCTTGGGCACAGGGCTGCATGAGCAGTTCTTC,CASSLGTGLHEQFF
TRBJ2-7,.,TRBV6-5,.,TGTGCCAGCGCCCGGGACTTCAGCTCCTACGAGCAGTACTTC,CASARDFSSYEQYF
TRBJ2-7,TRBD2,TRBV7-2,.,TGTGCCAGCAGCTTAGGACTAGCGGGCGGCTCCTACGAGCAGTACTTC,CASSLGLAGGSYEQYF